Following are 24 T cell receptor beta chains from one sample sequenced in a study of shared clonotypes between healthy human individuals. Data came from immunoSEQ multiplex PCR; TCRdb stores just in-frame clones and leaves some out. The sample lists 1.6 million or so clones, 97% to 99% occurring once. The sequenced material came from naive CD4+ T cells sorted from blood. Sample subset: CD45RA+ positively selected. Every receptor here comes from a man aged 25-40 years in good health.

The chain links TRBV18 to TRBJ1-1; weak D call: TRBD1 (6 bases). Trimming pared 4 bases from V and 2 bases from J, leaving 11 bases between. The CDR3 runs 14 residues. Germline V gene lookup returns CDR1 KGHSH and CDR2 LQKENI. CDR3 sequence reads: CASSRTDLNTEAFF. The CDR3 DNA reads TGTGCCAGCTCACGGACAGACCTTAACACTGAAGCTTTCTTT.

V usage is TRBV7-9 and J usage is TRBJ1-1, with no clear D. V dropped 3 bases and J dropped 4 bases, with 12 bases sitting between them. Germline V lookup: CDR1 SEHNR, CDR2 FQNEAQ (reference sequence). The CDR3 runs to 14 residues. CDR3 nucleotides: TGTGCCAGCAGCTTTTACGACGATCCCACTGAAGCTTTCTTT. The encoded protein is CASSFYDDPTEAFF.

Concerning this clone itself: Other DNA sequences in this specimen translate into the identical CDR3. The chain combines TRBV5-1 with TRBJ1-5, with 9 positions matching TRBD1. CDR1 and CDR2 (germline): SGHRS, YFSETQ. J lost 4 bases, V lost 3 bases, and 5 bases had no gene match. The CDR3 has 15 amino acids. DNA of the CDR3: TGCGCCAGCAGCTCAGGGACAGGGCGAAATCAGCCCCAGCATTTT. Its translation is CASSSGTGRNQPQHF.

The chain links TRBV30 to TRBJ2-7; D remains unclear. CDR3 size: 12 residues. CDR1 is GTSNPN, CDR2 SVGIG, per germline (reference sequence). V lost 3 bases and J 2 bases, leaving 8 bases between the germline ends. The CDR3 DNA reads as TGTGCCTGGAGCCAGGACCCCTACGAGCAGTACTTC. Residues: CAWSQDPYEQYF.

The rearrangement links TRBV29-1 to TRBJ2-7; D is possibly TRBD2 (5 bases). The CDR3 is 14 residues long. CDR1 and CDR2 (germline): SQVTM, ANQGSEA. With 0 bases removed from V and 3 bases from J, the gap between germline ends came to 12 bases. The CDR3 loop reads CSVEESRENYEQYF. In DNA, the CDR3 is TGCAGCGTTGAAGAATCGAGGGAGAACTACGAGCAGTACTTC.

The chain has TRBV29-1 and TRBJ1-2; possibly TRBD1 for D (6 bases). Germline V lookup: CDR1 SQVTM, CDR2 ANQGSEA. The V end was cut by 8 bases, the J end by 8 bases, with 15 bases between. This CDR3 contains 11 residues. The CDR3 sequence is CSPGQIDGYTF. In nucleotides, the CDR3 is TGCAGCCCAGGACAGATTGACGGCTACACCTTC.

This chain links TRBV9 with TRBJ2-1; 14 bases are shared with TRBD2. CDR1 SGDLS and CDR2 YYNGEE come from the germline V gene. After removal of 2 bases from V and 8 bases from J, the junction contained 6 bases not matched to a gene. The CDR3 consists of 16 residues. The CDR3 sequence is CASSVGLAGGSDEQFF. The CDR3 DNA is TGTGCCAGCAGCGTCGGACTAGCGGGAGGAAGCGATGAGCAGTTCTTC.

The chain couples TRBV5-1 to TRBJ2-7, with D perhaps matching TRBD1 (6 bases). The V gene lost 1 base and the J gene lost 4 bases, with 30 bases spanning the gap. This CDR3 has 20 amino acids. From germline, CDR1 is SGHRS and CDR2 YFSETQ. CDR3 residues: CASSLSHNPPSSGQPYEQYF. The CDR3 DNA reads TGCGCCAGCAGCTTGTCCCACAACCCTCCTTCCTCGGGACAACCTTACGAGCAGTACTTC.

V is TRBV6-5 and J is TRBJ2-1, with D tentatively TRBD2 (6 bases). Germline CDR1 MNHEY, CDR2 SVGAGI. V was cut by 2 bases and J by 7 bases, with 15 bases left in between. This CDR3 comprises 15 residues. DNA of the CDR3: TGTGCCAGCAGTTACCCCCCGGGGGTGACAAATGAGCAGTTCTTC. Its protein product is CASSYPPGVTNEQFF.

The genes are TRBV5-1 and TRBJ1-1; the D is unclear. With 4 bases removed from V and 1 base from J, the gap between germline ends came to 8 bases. The CDR3 has 13 amino acids. CDR1 SGHRS and CDR2 YFSETQ come from the germline V gene. CDR3 residues: CASSADPNTEAFF. For the CDR3, the DNA is TGCGCCAGCAGCGCTGACCCGAACACTGAAGCTTTCTTT.

V is TRBV5-6 and J is TRBJ1-1; possible D gene TRBD1, 6 bases. Trimming took 3 bases from V and 1 from J, leaving 10 bases between them. Germline V CDR1 and CDR2: SGHDT, YYEEEE. CDR3 length equals 14 residues. CDR3: CASSSQGTNTEAFF. The CDR3 DNA is TGTGCCAGCAGCTCACAGGGAACGAACACTGAAGCTTTCTTT.

The chain recombines TRBV7-8 with TRBJ1-3; tentative D call: TRBD1 (5 bases). The V gene lost 2 bases and the J gene lost 0 bases, with 11 bases spanning the gap. This CDR3 contains 16 residues. CDR1 and CDR2 (germline): SGHVS, FQNEAQ. This CDR3 is CASSLLQGTSGNTIYF. The DNA for the CDR3 is TGTGCCAGCAGCTTATTGCAAGGGACCTCTGGAAACACCATATATTTT.

The J gene is TRBJ2-3, the V gene TRBV10-1; possible D gene TRBD2, 5 bases. The CDR3 length is 17 residues. Germline V CDR1 and CDR2: WNHNN, SYGVQD (reference sequence). V was shortened by 7 bases and J by 1 base, with 21 bases between the two germline ends. CDR3 region: CASMPSGLPGGTDTQYF. The CDR3 DNA sequence: TGCGCCAGCATGCCGAGCGGACTTCCCGGGGGCACAGATACGCAGTATTTT.

The genes are TRBV10-3 and TRBJ2-2; 8 bases agree with TRBD2. Germline values: CDR1 ENHRY, CDR2 SYGVKD. The length of the CDR3 is 14 residues. Trimming removed 11 bases from V and 2 bases from J; junction bases left unmatched: 7. CDR3 nucleotide sequence: TGTGCCGTACGTAGCGGGACAAACACCGGGGAGCTGTTTTTT. Protein sequence: CAVRSGTNTGELFF.

This clone was observed once. The CDR3 coding sequence is TGTGCCAGCAGCTTTTCGGTTGCCTCCTACAATGAGCAGTTCTTC. Translating gives CASSFSVASYNEQFF. The chain recombines TRBV5-4 with TRBJ2-1; no firm D call. Trimming removed 2 bases at V and 0 bases at J, with 9 bases between. Germline CDR1 and CDR2: SGHNT and YYREEE (reference sequence). There are 15 residues in the CDR3.

A word on this clone: Its ends do not fully match the called genes, so a read error is possible. V usage is TRBV4-2 and J usage is TRBJ2-7; D ambiguous. This CDR3 spans 12 amino acids. The germline V gene encodes CDR1 LGHNA and CDR2 YNFKEQ. In DNA, the CDR3 is TGTGCCAGCAGCCAAGATTTAATACGGTGGGACTTC. Encoded protein: CASSQDLIRWDF.

About this clone itself: A junction boundary mismatches the germline segment, possibly from a read error. The rearrangement uses TRBV7-8 and TRBJ2-7; a possible D gene is TRBD1 (6 bases). The CDR3 has 14 residues. Germline CDR1 SGHVS, CDR2 FQNEAQ. Written as DNA, the CDR3 is TGTGCCAGCAGCTTAGAACCAGGGGCCTACGAGCAGTGCTTC. Its translation is CASSLEPGAYEQCF. Looking up the rest from reference TRBV7-8 and TRBJ2-7 gives the full variable domain: GAGVSQSPRYKVAKRGQDVALRCDPISGHVSLFWYQQALGQGPEFLTYFQNEAQLDKSGLPSDRFFAERPEGSVSTLKIQRTQQEDSAVYLCASSLEPGAYEQCFGPGTRLTVT.

The rearrangement joins TRBV5-6 to TRBJ2-7, with a weak D call TRBD1 (6 bases). The germline CDR1 and CDR2 sequences are SGHDT and YYEEEE. The CDR3 totals 17 residues. Between the trimmed V and J ends, which lost 0 bases and 1 base, there was a span of 17 bases. The chain's CDR3 is CASSLGKQGLESYEQYF. The CDR3 nucleotides read TGTGCCAGCAGCTTGGGCAAGCAGGGGTTAGAGTCCTACGAGCAGTACTTC.

J is TRBJ2-7 and V is TRBV7-9, with TRBD2 matching 10 bases. J lost 4 bases, V lost 4 bases, and 10 bases had no gene match. Germline V gene lookup returns CDR1 SEHNR and CDR2 FQNEAQ (reference sequence). This CDR3 has 16 residues. The CDR3 region is CASSSPSGRADYEQYF. Written as DNA, the CDR3 is TGTGCCAGCAGCTCGCCTAGCGGGAGAGCGGATTACGAGCAGTACTTC.

The chain employs TRBV4-1 and TRBJ1-4; D unclear. CDR3 size: 14 residues. Germline CDR1 and CDR2: MGHRA and YSYEKL. V lost 1 base and J 5 bases, leaving 8 bases between the germline ends. CDR3 sequence (DNA): TGCGCCAGCAGCCAAGTCGAACTAAATGAAAAACTGTTTTTT. This encodes CASSQVELNEKLFF.

The CDR3 sequence is CASSPRTDPTSTDTQYF. The DNA of the CDR3 is TGTGCCAGCAGCCCCCGGACGGACCCGACTAGCACAGATACGCAGTATTTT. V is TRBV11-2 and J is TRBJ2-3; D not resolved. Per the germline V gene, CDR1 is SGHAT and CDR2 is FQNNGV. The CDR3 spans 17 residues. The germline V and J ends were trimmed by 5 bases and 0 bases, with 18 bases remaining between them. The whole variable domain, remainder taken from reference TRBV11-2 and TRBJ2-3, is EAGVAQSPRYKIIEKRQSVAFWCNPISGHATLYWYQQILGQGPKLLIQFQNNGVVDDSQLPKDRFSAERLKGVDSTLKIQPAKLEDSAVYLCASSPRTDPTSTDTQYFGPGTRLTVL.

A word on this clone: Different DNA sequences within this sample yield the same CDR3. The chain combines TRBV5-1 with TRBJ2-3, with D tentatively TRBD2 (6 bases). Germline V CDR1 and CDR2: SGHRS, YFSETQ. The CDR3 contains 12 residues. V lost 4 bases, J lost 6 bases, and 9 bases lay in between. CDR3 bases: TGCGCCAGCAGCATAGGAGGGGATACGCAGTATTTT. Translating gives CASSIGGDTQYF.

This clone was recorded only once. The chain employs TRBV6-1 and TRBJ1-2; D call uncertain. The CDR3 has 15 amino acids. CDR1 and CDR2 from the germline V gene are MNHNS and SASEGT. The ends were cut back, 7 bases at V and 0 bases at J, with 15 bases in the middle. The CDR3 DNA reads TGTGCCAGCACCGGACTCGGAAACGCTAACTATGGCTACACCTTC. It encodes CASTGLGNANYGYTF.

The gene calls are TRBV29-1 and TRBJ2-3; TRBD1 agrees at 9 bases. The CDR3 is 14 amino acids. V lost 6 bases to trimming and J lost 1 base; unmatched junction nucleotides: 5. The germline gives CDR1 SQVTM, CDR2 ANQGSEA. In nucleotides, the CDR3 is TGCAGCGTGGGACAGGGAGTGGGCACAGATACGCAGTATTTT. Protein: CSVGQGVGTDTQYF.